This TCR beta chain originates from a study of beta chain features in type 1 diabetes. Across the whole study: Age and gender were similar between patients and healthy donors, as were cell yields. Overall study findings and caveats: High TCR expression in some cells could lead to their over-representation in cDNA sequencing.

The authors took one heparinised blood draw, averaging roughly 120 mL, from each donor. The investigators reverse transcribed all of the isolated RNA, so they sequenced expressed TCRB transcripts. For naive, central memory and regulatory T cell samples, reads averaged around 3.6 million. The table came from immunoSEQ multiplex PCR; TCRdb's copy has only in-frame clones and leaves some out. The sample shows 200,000 to 250,000 clones, roughly 9.6% of them seen only once. Germline V gene lookup returns CDR1 MGHRA and CDR2 YSYEKL. This CDR3 has 16 residues. V lost 5 bases to trimming and J lost 8 bases; unmatched junction nucleotides: 11. This clone was found a few times. Its antigen remains unknown.

Sequencing used naive CD4+ T cells from blood. This receptor was identified in a woman under 30 in good health. The chain couples TRBV4-1 to TRBJ2-2, with TRBD2 matching over 10 bases. Here the CDR3 reads CASSTQREGPRGELFF. Here the CDR3 DNA reads TGCGCCAGCAGCACACAGCGGGAGGGCCCGAGGGGGGAGCTGTTTTTT.